This T cell receptor beta chain derives from a study of control samples from healthy donors and cancer patients. Clones were sequenced by immunoSEQ multiplex PCR, and TCRdb holds only the in-frame ones, with some missing. Of roughly 130,000 clones listed, about 93% are singletons. The CDR3 is 14 amino acids. V dropped 1 base and J dropped 3 bases, with 10 bases sitting between them. The germline CDR1 and CDR2 sequences are MNHNS and SASEGT. The rearrangement links TRBV6-1 to TRBJ2-7, with D perhaps matching TRBD1 or TRBD2 (6 bases each). Sequenced sample: PBMCs. The receptor was isolated from a man aged 45-60 years with head and neck cancer. The CDR3 coding sequence is TGTGCCAGCAGTGAAGGTGGAGGGGGCTACGAGCAGTACTTC. Translated, it gives CASSEGGGGYEQYF.